Sequencing of this T cell receptor (beta chain) was carried out in a study of blood T cells in healthy people across ages. Primers used in a second PCR of roughly 6 to 12 cycles were a sample-barcoded 5' primer and a J-beta primer mix. Each CDR3 protein gets one entry after TCRdb re-called the 5' RACE reads with MiXCR. This table holds approximately 800,000 distinct CDR3 sequences, 25% to 30% found once. Germline loops: CDR1 DFQATT, CDR2 SNEGSKA (reference sequence). There are 12 residues in the CDR3. The sample was also reused in another study, on T cells of mothers and their children.

This chain links TRBV20-1 with TRBJ2-5; TRBD1 or TRBD2 may be the D gene (7 bases each). The DNA matches TRBJ2-7 better at its end, which makes the J call doubtful. The sample comprised blood. This sequence was found in a boy younger than 18 in good health. The CDR3 sequence: CSAGRGLYEQYF. The DNA for the CDR3 is TGCAGTGCTGGGAGGGGGCTTTACGAGCAGTACTTC.